The 2 T cell receptor beta chains listed next were all sequenced from one sample in a study of T cells in Graves' hyperthyroidism and ophthalmopathy. TCR beta CDR3 regions were amplified from RNA transcripts. Carried out on the TCR CDR3, a first-round RT-PCR used the HTBI primer set. One entry per CDR3 protein results from TCRdb running MiXCR on the multiplex PCR reads. The sample has more than 150,000 distinct CDR3 sequences, approximately 15% seen once. Specimen: blood. All receptors come from a woman between 45 and 65 years old with Graves' hyperthyroidism.

This clonotype has just a few counts. A read error may explain this, as a much larger clone is one base away. The chain has TRBV27 and TRBJ2-5, with a tentative D call TRBD1 (5 bases). The V gene lost 8 bases and the J gene lost 7 bases, with 17 bases spanning the gap. From germline, CDR1 is MNHEY and CDR2 SMNVEV (reference sequence). The CDR3 sequence is 13 residues long. CDR3 protein: CASGIGHLATQYF. The DNA for the CDR3 is TGTGCCAGCGGTATAGGACACCTGGCGACCCAGTACTTC.

This sequence joins TRBV28 and TRBJ1-5, with D maybe TRBD1 (6 bases). The CDR3 sequence is 15 residues long. Trimming took 1 base from V and 6 from J, leaving 13 bases between them. CDR1 is MDHEN and CDR2 is SYDVKM in the germline V gene. This chain's CDR3 is CASSLFTGFAQPQHF. The CDR3 nucleotides are TGTGCCAGCAGTTTATTTACAGGGTTCGCTCAGCCCCAGCATTTT.